This entry concerns a single T cell receptor (beta chain). This specimen comes from a study of blood T cells in healthy people across ages. A sample-barcoded 5' primer and a J-beta primer mix were used in a second PCR of about 7 to 12 cycles. TCRdb used MiXCR to reprocess the 5' RACE reads, holding one entry per CDR3 protein. The sample consists of over 1,200,000 distinct CDR3 sequences, 59% of them appearing once. This TCR was recovered from a man aged 18 to 29 in good health. Sequencing used blood.

The chain's CDR3 is CASSLSRLDTQYF. Here the CDR3 DNA reads TGTGCCAGCAGCTTAAGCAGATTAGATACGCAGTATTTT. This chain connects TRBV7-7 to TRBJ2-3; D gene ambiguous. V was cut by 2 bases and J by 5 bases, with 8 bases left in between. This CDR3 spans 13 amino acids. Germline V gene lookup returns CDR1 SSHAT and CDR2 FNYEAQ (reference sequence).